The 21 T cell receptor beta chains in this list originate from one sample, sequenced in a study of blood T cell repertoires in COVID-19. Profiling relied on immunoSEQ multiplex PCR, and the TCRdb table lists in-frame clones only, not all of them. The table lists fewer than 150,000 clones, approximately 85% of them singletons. Sample: peripheral blood. These TCRs come from a human donor in a cohort sampled during active COVID-19.

This chain uses TRBV9 with TRBJ2-5, with 8 bases fitting TRBD1. V shed 3 bases, J shed 5 bases, and the junction held 6 bases outside the gene matches. Germline assignment: CDR1 SGDLS and CDR2 YYNGEE. The CDR3 is 14 residues long. CDR3 in DNA: TGTGCCAGCAGCGCCGGACAGGGTTGGGAGACCCAGTACTTC. Protein: CASSAGQGWETQYF. Full variable domain (remainder filled in from reference TRBV9 and TRBJ2-5): DSGVTQTPKHLITATGQRVTLRCSPRSGDLSVYWYQQSLDQGLQFLIQYYNGEERAKGNILERFSAQQFPDLHSELNLSSLELGDSALYFCASSAGQGWETQYFGPGTRLLVL.

V and J are TRBV30 and TRBJ2-1; D is undetermined. Germline values: CDR1 GTSNPN, CDR2 SVGIG (reference sequence). The V end lost 4 bases, the J end lost 4 bases, and 17 bases lay between the germline ends. The CDR3 contains 15 residues. CDR3 residues: CAWNRLNPGYNEQFF. The CDR3 nucleotides are TGTGCCTGGAATAGGCTGAATCCGGGTTACAATGAGCAGTTCTTC.

The table lists this clone with a few counts. V gene TRBV19 combines with J gene TRBJ2-7; perhaps TRBD1 as D (6 bases). Germline-derived CDR1 and CDR2 are LNHDA and SQIVND (reference sequence). Trimming cost V 1 base and J 5 bases, with 9 bases left between them. The CDR3 contains 13 residues. The CDR3 DNA reads as TGTGCCAGTAGTATAGCAGGGGCCGACGAGCAGTACTTC. This encodes CASSIAGADEQYF.

This rearrangement joins TRBV2 to TRBJ2-1; 10 nucleotides match TRBD2. This CDR3 contains 15 residues. J lost 9 bases, V lost 7 bases, and 12 bases had no gene match. Germline V gives CDR1 SNHLY, CDR2 FYNNEI. CDR3 DNA: TGTGCCAGCACCGAGGGAGCGGGGGGGCCCGGTGAGCAGTTCTTC. The encoded protein is CASTEGAGGPGEQFF.

The chain employs TRBV5-1 and TRBJ2-2, with 11 bases that match TRBD2. Germline V lookup: CDR1 SGHRS, CDR2 YFSETQ. After removal of 3 bases from V and 1 base from J, the junction contained 2 bases not matched to a gene. This CDR3 is built from 16 residues. As DNA, the CDR3 is TGCGCCAGCAGCTCTGGACTAGCGGGGAACACCGGGGAGCTGTTTTTT. Amino acid sequence: CASSSGLAGNTGELFF.

The V and J genes are TRBV19 and TRBJ2-2; 10 positions agree with TRBD1. The CDR3 sequence is 16 residues long. Germline values: CDR1 LNHDA, CDR2 SQIVND (reference sequence). After removal of 4 bases from V and 6 bases from J, the junction contained 8 bases not matched to a gene. Here the CDR3 reads CASSTQRQGAAGELFF. CDR3 in DNA: TGTGCCAGTAGTACCCAACGACAGGGGGCCGCCGGGGAGCTGTTTTTT.

About this clone itself: Other DNA sequences in the same sample also yield this CDR3. The V and J genes are TRBV5-1 and TRBJ2-7; 8 bases agree with TRBD2. The CDR3 is made up of 16 amino acids. Germline V CDR1 and CDR2: SGHRS, YFSETQ. The trim removed 4 bases at V and 6 bases at J, leaving 15 bases unmatched. CDR3 amino acids: CASSLQSGGRLGEQYF. The CDR3 DNA follows: TGCGCCAGCAGCCTTCAAAGCGGGGGTCGCTTGGGCGAGCAGTACTTC.

The V gene is TRBV11-2, the J gene TRBJ1-1; D ambiguous. CDR1 is SGHAT and CDR2 is FQNNGV in the germline V gene. Trimming removed 5 bases from V and 10 bases from J, with 17 bases in between. The CDR3 is 13 residues long. CDR3 sequence: CASSPSRLGAAFF. The CDR3 region has the DNA TGTGCCAGCAGCCCTAGCCGGCTAGGCGCAGCTTTCTTT.

The chain links TRBV5-1 to TRBJ1-1; D remains ambiguous. The CDR3 length is 12 residues. V dropped 7 bases and J dropped 10 bases, with 17 bases sitting between them. CDR1 and CDR2 from the germline V gene are SGHRS and YFSETQ. DNA of the CDR3: TGCGCCAGCCCAAGAATGGAGGGTACAGCTTTCTTT. Its translation is CASPRMEGTAFF.

CDR3 protein: CASRGASRPSDTQYF. The CDR3 DNA follows: TGTGCCAGCAGGGGGGCGTCCCGGCCTTCAGATACGCAGTATTTT. The chain employs TRBV5-4 and TRBJ2-3; D is perhaps TRBD1 (6 bases). The CDR3 spans 15 residues. Germline CDR1 is SGHNT and CDR2 is YYREEE (reference sequence). Trimming left V 5 bases short and J 4 bases short, with 17 bases between. The full variable domain, in which reference TRBV5-4 and TRBJ2-3 provide the parts outside the CDR3, is ETGVTQSPTHLIKTRGQQVTLRCSSQSGHNTVSWYQQALGQGPQFIFQYYREEENGRGNFPPRFSGLQFPNYSSELNVNALELDDSALYLCASRGASRPSDTQYFGPGTRLTVL.

The rearrangement links TRBV5-1 to TRBJ2-1; a weak D match, TRBD1 (6 bases). Germline V gene lookup returns CDR1 SGHRS and CDR2 YFSETQ. The CDR3 runs 15 residues. Trimming stripped 4 bases from V and 2 bases from J, with 13 bases between. The chain's CDR3 is CASSQTGGPYNEQFF. As DNA, the CDR3 is TGCGCCAGCAGCCAGACAGGTGGGCCCTACAATGAGCAGTTCTTC.

This chain connects TRBV6-6 to TRBJ1-1; 7 bases are shared with TRBD1. Trimming took 11 bases from V and 5 from J; bases not matched to a gene: 11. The CDR3 totals 13 residues. Germline V lookup: CDR1 MNHNY, CDR2 SVGAGI (reference sequence). The DNA of the CDR3 is TGTGCCGGCACTCAGGGGGGCCGAACTGAAGCTTTCTTT. Residues: CAGTQGGRTEAFF.

This rearrangement joins TRBV6-5 to TRBJ2-7; D remains ambiguous. The germline gives CDR1 MNHEY, CDR2 SVGAGI. V was shortened by 6 bases and J by 4 bases, with 7 bases between the two germline ends. The CDR3 runs 11 residues. CDR3 bases: TGTGCCAGCAGGTCAGATTACGAGCAGTACTTC. Translated, it gives CASRSDYEQYF.

This chain links TRBV7-6 with TRBJ2-7, with a possible D match to TRBD1 (6 bases). The length of the CDR3 is 15 residues. V shed 5 bases and J shed 2 bases, with 16 bases lying between them. The V gene's germline CDR1 is SGHVS and CDR2 FNYEAQ. CDR3 protein: CASSSPDRGAYEQYF. The CDR3 nucleotides are TGTGCCAGCAGCAGCCCGGACAGAGGGGCCTACGAGCAGTACTTC.

This chain uses TRBV19 with TRBJ1-1, with 9 bases that match TRBD1. Trimming took 6 bases from V and 1 from J; bases not matched to a gene: 3. CDR1 LNHDA and CDR2 SQIVND come from the germline V gene (reference sequence). This CDR3 spans 14 amino acids. The CDR3 coding sequence is TGTGCCAGTAGACAGGGGGCTGGGAACACTGAAGCTTTCTTT. This encodes CASRQGAGNTEAFF.

The chain is built from TRBV4-1 and TRBJ1-5, with a possible D match to TRBD1 (5 bases). CDR3 length equals 15 residues. Germline V gene sequence: CDR1 MGHRA, CDR2 YSYEKL. Deletions cut 4 bases from V and 3 bases from J, with 13 bases between. The CDR3 coding sequence is TGCGCCAGCAGCCCCCCGGGACTGAACAATCAGCCCCAGCATTTT. Translated, it gives CASSPPGLNNQPQHF.

The CDR3 sequence is CASSRQMGRSSYNSPLHF. DNA of the CDR3: TGTGCCAGCAGCAGACAGATGGGCCGGAGCTCCTATAATTCACCCCTCCACTTT. V and J are TRBV11-2 and TRBJ1-6; the D gene is possibly TRBD1 (5 bases). V was cut by 5 bases and J by 0 bases, with 17 bases left in between. CDR1 and CDR2 from the germline V gene are SGHAT and FQNNGV. The CDR3 runs to 18 residues.

The chain has TRBV21-1 and TRBJ2-7; TRBD2 reflects the table's D call only, with no check against the DNA. TRBV21-1 is noted as a pseudogene. The CDR3 has 15 residues. The CDR3 coding sequence is TGTGCCAGCAGCGGAAGCCCCCCTAGCTCCTACGAGCAGTACTTC. This gives the protein CASSGSPPSSYEQYF.

V usage is TRBV7-2 and J usage is TRBJ2-7, with 7 bases matching TRBD1. Germline CDR1 reads SGHTA; CDR2 reads FQGNSA. Trimming took 5 bases from V and 5 from J; bases not matched to a gene: 9. The CDR3 runs to 14 residues. CDR3 protein: CASSLSGQLNEQYF. The CDR3 DNA follows: TGTGCCAGCAGCCTCTCGGGACAGTTGAACGAGCAGTACTTC. The whole variable domain, filled in from reference TRBV7-2 and TRBJ2-7, reads GAGVSQSPSNKVTEKGKDVELRCDPISGHTALYWYRQSLGQGLEFLIYFQGNSAPDKSGLPSDRFSAERTGGSVSTLTIQRTQQEDSAVYLCASSLSGQLNEQYFGPGTRLTVT.

The CDR3 DNA reads TGCGCCAGCAGCGCGGGGTTCAACACTGAAGCTTTCTTT. Protein: CASSAGFNTEAFF. The rearrangement links TRBV5-1 to TRBJ1-1, with no clear D. Trimming removed 4 bases from V and 2 bases from J, with 9 bases in between. This CDR3 has 13 amino acids. Germline V gene lookup returns CDR1 SGHRS and CDR2 YFSETQ.

V usage is TRBV5-1 and J usage is TRBJ1-2, with 11 bases that match TRBD1. Germline V gene sequence: CDR1 SGHRS, CDR2 YFSETQ. J gave up 2 bases and V 4 bases, and 10 bases lay outside the gene matches. This CDR3 region has 17 residues. The CDR3: CASSRTSGTGGNYGYTF. CDR3 coding DNA: TGCGCCAGCAGCCGCACCTCTGGGACAGGGGGAAACTATGGCTACACCTTC.